This TCR beta chain stems from a study of cytomegalovirus exposure and HLA in healthy donors. Overall study: HLA-typed donors were the source of 90 million or so unique TCRs, which an early data release held. Study-wide findings and caveats: Highly shared sequence variants in one cluster were likely a sequencing artifact.

The PCR made use of 60 Vbeta and 13 Jbeta primers. Original handling: Among the unique TCR beta chains that a later analysis counted, about 84 million in all, about 11 million were shared. TCRdb's table, derived via immunoSEQ multiplex PCR, lists solely in-frame clones and lacks some. Clonal size and the V and J genes are those of that table, whereas D and trimming came from the DNA. The sample holds about 160,000 clones, around 80% seen once. The ends lost 4 bases at V and 0 bases at J; junction bases unmatched: 7. The V gene's germline CDR1 is SGHRS and CDR2 YFSETQ. This CDR3 spans 15 amino acids. Concerning this clone: Its antigen is not identified.

The receptor's source is a human donor in good health. Input material: PBMCs. V gene TRBV5-1 combines with J gene TRBJ2-7; 7 nucleotides agree with TRBD1. The CDR3 sequence: CASSISTGNSYEQYF. The DNA for the CDR3 is TGCGCCAGCAGCATTTCGACAGGGAACTCCTACGAGCAGTACTTC.